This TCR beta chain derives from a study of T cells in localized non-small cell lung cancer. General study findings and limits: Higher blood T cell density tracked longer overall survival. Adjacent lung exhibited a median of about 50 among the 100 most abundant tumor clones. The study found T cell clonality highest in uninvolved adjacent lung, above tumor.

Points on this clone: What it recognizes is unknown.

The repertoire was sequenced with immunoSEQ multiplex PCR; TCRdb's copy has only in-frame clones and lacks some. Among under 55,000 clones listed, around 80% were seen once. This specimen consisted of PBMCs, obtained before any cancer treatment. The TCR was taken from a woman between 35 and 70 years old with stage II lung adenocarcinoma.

For the CDR3, the DNA is TGTGCCAGCAGCCTAATTGGACTAGCGGGGGATTACAATGAGCAGTTCTTC. Protein sequence: CASSLIGLAGDYNEQFF. The chain recombines TRBV9 with TRBJ2-1; TRBD2 matches 13 bases. With 4 bases clipped from V and 4 bases from J, the junction kept 8 bases outside the gene matches. This CDR3 has 17 amino acids. Per the germline V gene, CDR1 is SGDLS and CDR2 is YYNGEE.